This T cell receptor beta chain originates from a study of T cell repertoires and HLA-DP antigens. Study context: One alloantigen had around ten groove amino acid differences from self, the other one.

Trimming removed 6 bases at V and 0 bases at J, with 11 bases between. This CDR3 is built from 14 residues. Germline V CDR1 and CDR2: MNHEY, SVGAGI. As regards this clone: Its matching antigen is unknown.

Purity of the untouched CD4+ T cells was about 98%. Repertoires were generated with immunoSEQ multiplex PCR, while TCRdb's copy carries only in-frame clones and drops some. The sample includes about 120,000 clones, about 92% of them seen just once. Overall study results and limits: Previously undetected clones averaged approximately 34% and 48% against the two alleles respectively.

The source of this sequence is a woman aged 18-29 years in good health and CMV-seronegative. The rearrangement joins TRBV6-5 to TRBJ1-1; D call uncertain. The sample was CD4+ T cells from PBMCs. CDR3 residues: CASRYRGLNTEAFF. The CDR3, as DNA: TGTGCCAGCAGATACCGGGGTTTGAACACTGAAGCTTTCTTT.